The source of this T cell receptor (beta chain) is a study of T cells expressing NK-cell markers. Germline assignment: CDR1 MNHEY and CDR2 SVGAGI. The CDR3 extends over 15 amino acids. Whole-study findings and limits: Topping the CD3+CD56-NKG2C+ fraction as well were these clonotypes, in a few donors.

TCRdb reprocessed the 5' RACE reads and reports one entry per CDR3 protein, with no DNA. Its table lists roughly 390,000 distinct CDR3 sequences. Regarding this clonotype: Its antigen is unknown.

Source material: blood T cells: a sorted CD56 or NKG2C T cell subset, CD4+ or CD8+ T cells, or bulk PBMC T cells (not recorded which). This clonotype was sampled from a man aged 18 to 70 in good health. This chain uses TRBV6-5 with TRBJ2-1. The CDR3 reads CASSYRRRIYNEQFF.